Listed here are 15 T cell receptor beta chains from one sample, sequenced in a study of blood T cell repertoires in COVID-19. Method: immunoSEQ multiplex PCR; TCRdb's copy keeps in-frame clones and lacks some. Among fewer than 400,000 clones listed, around 84% were seen once. Sequences were obtained from peripheral blood. The receptors shown here come from a human donor in a cohort sampled during active COVID-19.

This chain connects TRBV2 to TRBJ1-6; maybe TRBD1 (5 bases). V lost 2 bases and J 6 bases, leaving 14 bases between the germline ends. Germline CDR1 and CDR2: SNHLY and FYNNEI. The CDR3 is 16 amino acids. This CDR3 is CASSEREGRINSPLHF. In DNA, the CDR3 is TGTGCCAGCAGTGAAAGGGAGGGACGGATTAATTCACCCCTCCACTTT.

As for this clone: At one of its ends the junction is not consistent with the germline gene, which may arise from a read error. The gene calls are TRBV25-1 and TRBJ2-5, with D unresolved. CDR1 MGHDK and CDR2 SYGVNS come from the germline V gene. The CDR3 contains 13 residues. The CDR3 bases are TGTGCCAGCAGTGAACTAGGTCAAGAGGCCCAGTACTTC. As protein: CASSELGQEAQYF.

J is TRBJ1-1 and V is TRBV9; D ambiguous. The CDR3 consists of 13 residues. The germline V and J ends were trimmed by 4 bases and 7 bases, with 14 bases remaining between them. Germline CDR1 SGDLS, CDR2 YYNGEE. CDR3: CASSLGRGGEAFF. The CDR3 region has the DNA TGTGCCAGCAGCTTAGGGCGGGGTGGTGAAGCTTTCTTT.

The chain joins TRBV19 to TRBJ2-3; weak D call: TRBD1 (6 bases). The CDR3 loop spans 14 amino acids. Trimming pared 3 bases from V and 4 bases from J, leaving 11 bases between. In germline, CDR1 is LNHDA, CDR2 SQIVND (reference sequence). The CDR3 is CASSITGSPDTQYF. CDR3 sequence (DNA): TGTGCCAGTAGTATTACAGGGAGTCCAGATACGCAGTATTTT.

The V gene is TRBV13, the J gene TRBJ1-3; possible D gene TRBD1, 5 bases. V shed 3 bases and J shed 2 bases, with 17 bases lying between them. Germline loops: CDR1 PRHDT, CDR2 FYEKMQ (reference sequence). This CDR3 has 17 residues. The CDR3: CASSLRGSRGPGNTIYF. In DNA, the CDR3 is TGTGCCAGCAGCTTGCGGGGGTCGAGGGGCCCTGGAAACACCATATATTTT.

V is TRBV10-3 and J is TRBJ2-5; 7 bases are a match to TRBD1. CDR3 size: 15 residues. The junction had 6 bases not matched to a gene; V was cut back by 0 bases and J by 5 bases. From germline, CDR1 is ENHRY and CDR2 SYGVKD. The CDR3 coding sequence is TGTGCCATCAGTGAGTCGGACAGGATTTTTGAGACCCAGTACTTC. Its translation: CAISESDRIFETQYF.

The chain has TRBV24-1 and TRBJ2-1, with D perhaps matching TRBD2 (6 bases). V was shortened by 5 bases and J by 1 base, with 11 bases between the two germline ends. Germline V lookup: CDR1 KGHDR, CDR2 SFDVKD. This CDR3 spans 15 amino acids. The CDR3 DNA reads as TGTGCCACCAGTGGGGATGGGGGGTCCTACAATGAGCAGTTCTTC. Its translation is CATSGDGGSYNEQFF.

This clone was seen a few times. The chain uses TRBV25-1 and TRBJ2-1; 10 bases map to TRBD1. The length of the CDR3 is 17 residues. Germline V CDR1 and CDR2: MGHDK, SYGVNS. With 2 bases clipped from V and 1 base from J, the junction kept 5 bases outside the gene matches. CDR3: CASSEERGQGSYNEQFF. DNA for the CDR3: TGTGCCAGCAGTGAAGAAAGGGGACAGGGGTCCTACAATGAGCAGTTCTTC.

The chain carries TRBV2 and TRBJ1-2; D gene uncertain. Per germline, CDR1 SNHLY and CDR2 FYNNEI. V was cut by 5 bases and J by 2 bases, with 9 bases left in between. CDR3 length: 13 residues. CDR3 region: CASSPSQNYGYTF. The CDR3 DNA follows: TGTGCCAGCAGTCCCTCACAAAACTATGGCTACACCTTC.

CDR3 amino acids: CASSQATSGGDTQYF. As DNA, the CDR3 is TGTGCCAGCAGCCAAGCGACTAGCGGGGGAGATACGCAGTATTTT. The genes are TRBV3-1 (or the pseudogene TRBV3-2) and TRBJ2-3, with 12 bases that match TRBD2. Germline V CDR1 and CDR2: LGHDT, YNNKEL (reference sequence). V dropped 1 base and J dropped 5; count of bases not matched to a gene: 1. The CDR3 is made up of 15 amino acids.

Here the CDR3 DNA reads TGTGCCAGCAGCAGGGGGCCAGACAATGAGCAGTTCTTC. Amino acids: CASSRGPDNEQFF. The chain uses TRBV6-6 and TRBJ2-1; 8 bases fit TRBD1. J was trimmed by 5 bases and V by 6 bases; bases with no gene match: 3. Germline CDR1 is MNHNY and CDR2 is SVGAGI (reference sequence). The CDR3 extends over 13 amino acids.

The V and J genes are TRBV7-2 and TRBJ1-3; D gene unclear. This CDR3 has 14 residues. From germline, CDR1 is SGHTA and CDR2 FQGNSA. Trimming removed 1 base at V and 2 bases at J, with 6 bases between. CDR3 region: CASSLVTAGNTIYF. CDR3 DNA sequence: TGTGCCAGCAGCTTAGTCACAGCTGGAAACACCATATATTTT.

V and J are TRBV5-1 and TRBJ2-2; 11 nucleotides agree with TRBD1. Trimming removed 1 base from V and 7 bases from J; junction bases left unmatched: 6. The germline gives CDR1 SGHRS, CDR2 YFSETQ. The CDR3 totals 16 residues. DNA for the CDR3: TGCGCCAGCAGCTTGCATGGACAGGGGGCGGTCGGGGAGCTGTTTTTT. As protein: CASSLHGQGAVGELFF.

This clone was found once. The V gene is TRBV4-1, the J gene TRBJ1-6; unclear D gene. The CDR3 loop spans 14 amino acids. Germline V lookup: CDR1 MGHRA, CDR2 YSYEKL. V was cut by 2 bases and J by 8 bases, with 10 bases left in between. CDR3 protein: CASSQLSGDSPLHF. DNA of the CDR3: TGCGCCAGCAGCCAACTATCCGGGGATTCACCCCTCCACTTT.

The chain combines TRBV15 with TRBJ1-3; the D gene is possibly TRBD1 (6 bases). Germline V lookup: CDR1 LNHNV, CDR2 YYDKDF (reference sequence). Trimming shortened V by 6 bases and J by 3 bases, and 21 bases separated the two germline ends. The CDR3 extends over 17 amino acids. CDR3: CATRAVPVGAFGNTIYF. CDR3 sequence (DNA): TGTGCCACCAGAGCTGTCCCTGTGGGGGCGTTTGGAAACACCATATATTTT.